Below are 20 T cell receptor beta chains sequenced from a single sample in a study of high-grade serous ovarian cancer treatment subgroups. Tumor samples were taken before definitive surgery or chemotherapy. Only in-frame clones appear in the TCRdb table, and some are missing; sequencing was by immunoSEQ multiplex PCR. Altogether hundreds of clones are present, 74% being singletons, with the ten largest covering roughly 28%. The specimen sequenced was tumor tissue. All receptors derive from a human donor with high-grade serous ovarian cancer.

This sequence joins TRBV19 and TRBJ2-3; 8 bases align to TRBD1. V shed 3 bases, J shed 2 bases, and the junction held 10 bases outside the gene matches. Germline V gives CDR1 LNHDA, CDR2 SQIVND (reference sequence). The CDR3 contains 17 residues. CDR3: CASSMGTGTGVTDTQYF. CDR3 DNA sequence: TGTGCCAGTAGTATGGGCACCGGGACAGGTGTCACAGATACGCAGTATTTT.

The chain has TRBV27 and TRBJ1-1; TRBD1 agrees at 7 bases. In germline, CDR1 is MNHEY, CDR2 SMNVEV (reference sequence). The CDR3 is 15 amino acids. V dropped 0 bases and J dropped 2; count of bases not matched to a gene: 3. CDR3 sequence (DNA): TGTGCCAGCAGTTTATCAAGAGGGGGCAACACTGAAGCTTTCTTT. Its translation is CASSLSRGGNTEAFF.

The rearrangement uses TRBV29-1 and TRBJ1-3; no clear D. The length of the CDR3 is 14 residues. Germline CDR1 is SQVTM and CDR2 is ANQGSEA. V shed 0 bases and J shed 3 bases, with 9 bases lying between them. The chain's CDR3 is CSVEDVKGGNTIYF. CDR3 DNA sequence: TGCAGCGTTGAAGATGTAAAGGGTGGAAACACCATATATTTT.

This sequence joins TRBV4-1 and TRBJ2-7, with 8 bases aligning to TRBD1. CDR3 size: 15 residues. The V gene's germline CDR1 is MGHRA and CDR2 YSYEKL. After removal of 1 base from V and 4 bases from J, the junction contained 6 bases not matched to a gene. Here the CDR3 DNA reads TGCGCCAGCAGCCAAGGGACAGGGACCAATTACGAGCAGTACTTC. Its protein product is CASSQGTGTNYEQYF.

In nucleotides, the CDR3 is TGTGCCAGCAGTTCCACCCCCTCCGGGGCCAACGTCCTGACTTTC. It yields the protein CASSSTPSGANVLTF. The rearrangement links TRBV28 to TRBJ2-6; D gene uncertain. CDR3 length: 15 amino acids. V was trimmed by 4 bases and J by 4 bases, leaving 11 bases between them. The germline V gene has CDR1 MDHEN and CDR2 SYDVKM.

The chain's CDR3 is CASSRDAGSSGNTIYF. DNA for the CDR3: TGCGCCAGCAGCCGAGACGCCGGCAGCTCTGGAAACACCATATATTTT. V and J are TRBV4-1 and TRBJ1-3, with no clear D. Germline V gene sequence: CDR1 MGHRA, CDR2 YSYEKL. Trimming stripped 4 bases from V and 0 bases from J, with 13 bases between. The CDR3 covers 16 residues.

The chain has TRBV15 and TRBJ1-4; maybe TRBD1 (5 bases). The V end lost 0 bases, the J end lost 8 bases, and 19 bases lay between the germline ends. Germline V lookup: CDR1 LNHNV, CDR2 YYDKDF (reference sequence). The CDR3 extends over 17 amino acids. CDR3 sequence: CATSRDLPTVRDEKLFF. DNA for the CDR3: TGTGCCACCAGCAGAGATTTACCGACAGTTCGAGACGAAAAACTGTTTTTT.

The V gene is TRBV7-2, the J gene TRBJ1-5; D unclear. This CDR3 spans 13 amino acids. Germline V gene sequence: CDR1 SGHTA, CDR2 FQGNSA. Trimming removed 1 base at V and 3 bases at J, with 4 bases between. For the CDR3, the DNA is TGTGCCAGCAGCTTAGGTCCCAATCAGCCCCAGCATTTT. Translating it yields CASSLGPNQPQHF.

This clone was observed a handful of times. An end of the junction does not agree with germline; a read error may underlie this. V gene TRBV5-4 combines with J gene TRBJ2-7; D gene ambiguous. Germline CDR1 reads SGHNT; CDR2 reads YYREEE (reference sequence). CDR3 length equals 15 residues. For the CDR3, the DNA is TGCGCCAGCAGCCAAGATAAAAACCCCTCCTACGAGCAGTACTTC. Translated: CASSQDKNPSYEQYF. Using reference TRBV5-4 and TRBJ2-7 for the parts outside the CDR3, the full variable domain is ETGVTQSPTHLIKTRGQQVTLRCSSQSGHNTVSWYQQALGQGPQFIFQYYREEENGRGNFPPRFSGLQFPNYSSELNVNALELDDSALYLCASSQDKNPSYEQYFGPGTRLTVT.

V and J are TRBV9 and TRBJ2-7; 8 bases line up with TRBD1. The germline gives CDR1 SGDLS, CDR2 YYNGEE. The CDR3 contains 14 residues. The V and J ends lost 0 bases and 2 bases, in that order; junction bases with no gene match: 1. CDR3 protein: CASSVGDRPYEQYF. The DNA for the CDR3 is TGTGCCAGCAGCGTAGGGGACAGGCCCTACGAGCAGTACTTC. Filled out from reference TRBV9 and TRBJ2-7, the complete variable domain reads DSGVTQTPKHLITATGQRVTLRCSPRSGDLSVYWYQQSLDQGLQFLIQYYNGEERAKGNILERFSAQQFPDLHSELNLSSLELGDSALYFCASSVGDRPYEQYFGPGTRLTVT.

This chain uses TRBV11-2 with TRBJ2-7; D may be TRBD2 (5 bases). Germline V gene lookup returns CDR1 SGHAT and CDR2 FQNNGV. Trimming pared 4 bases from V and 3 bases from J, leaving 25 bases between. The CDR3 is 18 amino acids. CDR3 nucleotide sequence: TGTGCCAGCAGCTCCCCCCCGCGGGCCGATACCGACTACTACGAGCAGTACTTC. It specifies CASSSPPRADTDYYEQYF.

A few counts support this clone. The chain is built from TRBV19 and TRBJ2-5; D gene uncertain. Germline V gene lookup returns CDR1 LNHDA and CDR2 SQIVND (reference sequence). The V and J ends lost 0 bases and 2 bases respectively, with 13 bases between them. This CDR3 contains 16 residues. The CDR3 bases are TGTGCCAGTAGTATAGACCTCTATAGAGTTCAAGAGACCCAGTACTTC. Its protein product is CASSIDLYRVQETQYF.

The CDR3 DNA follows: TGCGCCAGCAGCCAAGATGCTAGCGGGATGGTAACCGGGGAGCTGTTTTTT. Translating it yields CASSQDASGMVTGELFF. The V and J genes are TRBV4-3 and TRBJ2-2; 9 bases match TRBD2. The V gene's germline CDR1 is LGHNA and CDR2 YSLEER. This CDR3 region has 17 residues. The junction had 7 bases not matched to a gene; V was cut back by 0 bases and J by 5 bases.

This clone showed up just once. Germline is not matched at one junction end, which may reflect a read error. The gene calls are TRBV25-1 and TRBJ2-2; tentative D call: TRBD2 (5 bases). From germline, CDR1 is MGHDK and CDR2 SYGVNS. This CDR3 spans 15 amino acids. CDR3 sequence: CASVVGKGEGRGAVF. CDR3 sequence (DNA): TGTGCCAGCGTGGTGGGAAAGGGAGAAGGACGGGGAGCTGTTTTT.

V is TRBV11-3 and J is TRBJ2-1, with D uncertain. This CDR3 is built from 15 residues. Germline CDR1 is SGHNT and CDR2 is YENEEA. Trimming shortened V by 0 bases and J by 0 bases, and 6 bases separated the two germline ends. CDR3 sequence: CASSLDLGSYNEQFF. In DNA, the CDR3 is TGTGCCAGCAGCTTAGATCTGGGCTCCTACAATGAGCAGTTCTTC.

In this sample, this clone is hyperexpanded. The genes are TRBV28 and TRBJ2-7; D is uncertain. V dropped 3 bases and J dropped 2 bases, with 11 bases sitting between them. The CDR3 consists of 14 residues. Germline V lookup: CDR1 MDHEN, CDR2 SYDVKM. The CDR3 nucleotides are TGTGCCAGCAGTTTTACGGACCTCCCCTACGAGCAGTACTTC. Residues: CASSFTDLPYEQYF.

The V call is TRBV4-3, the J call TRBJ1-5, with D hard to call. V was shortened by 0 bases and J by 1 base, with 7 bases between the two germline ends. Per the germline V gene, CDR1 is LGHNA and CDR2 is YSLEER. The CDR3 totals 15 residues. CDR3 nucleotide sequence: TGCGCCAGCAGCCAAGATTCCAGGAGCAATCAGCCCCAGCATTTT. This translates into CASSQDSRSNQPQHF.

The chain is built from TRBV9 and TRBJ2-5; 8 nucleotides match TRBD1. The better agreement between TRBJ2-7 and the DNA end casts doubt on the J call. Germline V CDR1 and CDR2: SGDLS, YYNGEE. This CDR3 contains 14 residues. The chain's CDR3 is CASSVGDRPYEQYF. The CDR3 DNA follows: TGTGCCAGCAGCGTAGGGGACAGGCCCTACGAGCAGTACTTC.

As regards this clone: The sample contains more than one DNA sequence encoding this CDR3. CDR3: CASSFRLPYEQYF. The CDR3 region has the DNA TGTGCCAGCAGCTTCCGATTACCCTACGAGCAGTACTTC. This chain connects TRBV11-3 to TRBJ2-7; D is unclear. This CDR3 has 13 residues. V lost 3 bases to trimming and J lost 2 bases, with 8 bases between them. CDR1 and CDR2 (germline): SGHNT, YENEEA.

This clone is hyperexpanded. The rearrangement uses TRBV9 and TRBJ2-7, with D tentatively TRBD1 (6 bases). Germline CDR1 and CDR2: SGDLS and YYNGEE. This CDR3 is built from 14 residues. V lost 4 bases to trimming and J lost 3 bases, with 14 bases between them. CDR3 in DNA: TGTGCCAGCAGCTCCGGGTGGGGGCACTACGAGCAGTACTTC. This translates into CASSSGWGHYEQYF.